Below, 15 T cell receptor beta chains from the same sample are listed, as sequenced in a study of identical twins. Each CDR3 protein gets one entry after TCRdb re-called the 5' RACE reads with MiXCR. This repertoire shows more than 200,000 distinct CDR3 sequences, around 15% found once; its top ten account for 7% to 9%. Sequenced: memory (CD45RO+) T cells sorted from blood. These receptors all come from a woman under 30 in good health.

There are a few counts of this clonotype. CDR3 in amino acids: CASSLAGGGEAFF. The CDR3 DNA sequence: TGTGCCAGCAGCTTAGCCGGGGGGGGTGAAGCTTTCTTT. The chain uses TRBV7-9 and TRBJ1-1; tentative D call: TRBD1 (5 bases). CDR1 is SEHNR and CDR2 is FQNEAQ in the germline V gene (reference sequence). V gave up 0 bases and J gave up 7 bases, with 9 bases separating them. The CDR3 extends over 13 amino acids. The full variable domain, with the rest looked up from reference TRBV7-9 and TRBJ1-1, is DTGVSQNPRHKITKRGQNVTFRCDPISEHNRLYWYRQTLGQGPEFLTYFQNEAQLEKSRLLSDRFSAERPKGSFSTLEIQRTEQGDSAMYLCASSLAGGGEAFFGQGTRLTVV.

This clonotype was found a few times. CDR3 protein: CASSLRLEMNEQFF. CDR3 coding DNA: TGCGCCAGCAGCTTAAGACTAGAGATGAATGAGCAGTTCTTC. The chain employs TRBV5-1 and TRBJ2-1; tentatively, D is TRBD2 (6 bases). The CDR3 runs to 14 residues. CDR1 and CDR2 (germline): SGHRS, YFSETQ. The V and J ends lost 2 bases and 7 bases respectively, with 13 bases between them. Full variable domain (missing parts from reference TRBV5-1 and TRBJ2-1): KAGVTQTPRYLIKTRGQQVTLSCSPISGHRSVSWYQQTPGQGLQFLFEYFSETQRNKGNFPGRFSGRQFSNSRSEMNVSTLELGDSALYLCASSLRLEMNEQFFGPGTRLTVL.

In its sample, this clonotype was seen a few times. J is TRBJ2-5 and V is TRBV10-1; D is ambiguous. V shed 0 bases and J shed 5 bases, with 4 bases lying between them. The CDR3 is 12 amino acids. Germline-derived CDR1 and CDR2 are WNHNN and SYGVQD (reference sequence). CDR3: CASSESSETQYF. In DNA form, the CDR3 reads TGCGCCAGCAGTGAGTCATCGGAGACCCAGTACTTC.

This clonotype was picked up many times. The rearrangement uses TRBV5-1 and TRBJ1-5; no reliable D call. The length of the CDR3 is 13 residues. V gave up 0 bases and J gave up 4 bases, with 5 bases separating them. Germline V gives CDR1 SGHRS, CDR2 YFSETQ. The CDR3 protein is CASSLAPNQPQHF. CDR3 DNA: TGCGCCAGCAGCTTGGCACCAAATCAGCCCCAGCATTTT.

This clonotype was seen a few times. This rearrangement joins TRBV9 to TRBJ2-1; 13 nucleotides match TRBD2. The germline CDR1 and CDR2 sequences are SGDLS and YYNGEE. This CDR3 is 15 amino acids long. Trimming took 1 base from V and 10 from J; bases not matched to a gene: 5. DNA of the CDR3: TGTGCCAGCAGCGTATGGACTAGCGGGAGTGGGGAGCAGTTCTTC. This encodes CASSVWTSGSGEQFF. The whole variable domain, remainder taken from reference TRBV9 and TRBJ2-1, is DSGVTQTPKHLITATGQRVTLRCSPRSGDLSVYWYQQSLDQGLQFLIQYYNGEERAKGNILERFSAQQFPDLHSELNLSSLELGDSALYFCASSVWTSGSGEQFFGPGTRLTVL.

This clonotype was observed a handful of times. The V call is TRBV20-1, the J call TRBJ2-7, with 7 bases identical to TRBD2. Unmatched junction bases numbered 19, after V lost 3 bases and J lost 2 bases. The CDR3 runs 18 residues. Germline CDR1 reads DFQATT; CDR2 reads SNEGSKA (reference sequence). In nucleotides, the CDR3 is TGCAGTGCTAGGTTTTACGGCGGGAGCACTACAACTACCTACGAGCAGTACTTC. Translating gives CSARFYGGSTTTTYEQYF.

Comment on this clonotype: This clone may be a read error of a much larger clone one base away. The chain recombines TRBV3-1 with TRBJ2-3; D is tentatively TRBD1 or TRBD2 (6 bases each). The germline V gene has CDR1 LGHDT and CDR2 YNNKEL (reference sequence). This CDR3 has 16 amino acids. The CDR3 reads CARSQYGGSGTDTQYF. The CDR3 DNA sequence: TGTGCCAGAAGCCAATACGGGGGCTCGGGCACAGATACGCAGTATTTT.

This clonotype has ten or more counts. The chain has TRBV12-3 or TRBV12-4 and TRBJ1-1; 8 nucleotides align to TRBD1. The length of the CDR3 is 14 residues. V lost 6 bases, J lost 11 bases, and 14 bases stayed unmatched. Here the CDR3 reads CASSPPGQDVGAFF. CDR3 coding DNA: TGTGCCAGCAGCCCTCCGGGACAGGATGTCGGCGCTTTCTTT.

The chain recombines TRBV7-8 with TRBJ2-1, with 13 nucleotides matching TRBD2. The V segment lost 5 bases and the J segment 8 bases; nucleotides outside the gene matches: 6. Germline CDR1 reads SGHVS; CDR2 reads FQNEAQ. The CDR3 sequence is 15 residues long. CDR3 loop: CASSPLAGGPDEQFF. The CDR3 DNA reads as TGTGCCAGCAGCCCACTAGCGGGAGGGCCGGATGAGCAGTTCTTC.

The chain joins TRBV9 to TRBJ1-6, with a possible D match to TRBD1 (6 bases). The CDR3 runs to 16 residues. Trimming stripped 4 bases from V and 0 bases from J, with 11 bases between. The germline gives CDR1 SGDLS, CDR2 YYNGEE. In nucleotides, the CDR3 is TGTGCCAGCAGCCCCAGGGGAAGCTCCTATAATTCACCCCTCCACTTT. It specifies CASSPRGSSYNSPLHF.

This clonotype came up many times. V gene TRBV5-1 combines with J gene TRBJ2-7; 10 nucleotides line up with TRBD1. The J segment lost 2 bases and the V segment lost 6 bases, leaving 8 bases of the junction unmatched. Germline V lookup: CDR1 SGHRS, CDR2 YFSETQ. The CDR3 extends over 15 amino acids. The CDR3 loop is CASTLGGQGTYEQYF. For the CDR3, the DNA is TGCGCCAGCACCCTTGGGGGACAGGGGACCTACGAGCAGTACTTC.

This clonotype was counted at least ten times. The chain joins TRBV12-3 or TRBV12-4 to TRBJ2-7; D perhaps matches TRBD1 (6 bases). This CDR3 is built from 14 residues. V lost 4 bases and J 5 bases, leaving 15 bases between the germline ends. CDR3 sequence: CASSSSQGSDEQYF. CDR3 bases: TGTGCCAGCAGTTCCTCCCAGGGGAGCGACGAGCAGTACTTC.

The rearrangement uses TRBV2 and TRBJ2-1; no clear D. V was shortened by 7 bases and J by 4 bases, with 11 bases between the two germline ends. Per germline, CDR1 SNHLY and CDR2 FYNNEI. The length of the CDR3 is 13 residues. The CDR3 loop is CASTRTLYNEQFF. In DNA form, the CDR3 reads TGTGCCAGCACTAGGACGCTGTACAATGAGCAGTTCTTC.

The rearrangement joins TRBV7-8 to TRBJ2-5, with 7 bases identical to TRBD2. The CDR3 extends over 17 amino acids. Germline V lookup: CDR1 SGHVS, CDR2 FQNEAQ. The V gene end was trimmed by 3 bases and the J gene end by 5 bases; junction bases not matched to a gene: 15. The CDR3 nucleotides are TGTGCCAGCAGCTTTCGTGGCGGGAGTACGGAGTGGGAGACCCAGTACTTC. It is translated as CASSFRGGSTEWETQYF.

V and J are TRBV6-1 and TRBJ2-7; D is ambiguous. The CDR3 covers 14 residues. The germline V and J ends were trimmed by 6 bases and 8 bases, with 20 bases remaining between them. CDR1 is MNHNS and CDR2 is SASEGT in the germline V gene. The CDR3 here is CASRRTGLVGKQYF. In DNA, the CDR3 is TGTGCCAGCAGACGCACCGGCCTGGTTGGAAAGCAGTACTTC.